This entry lists 7 T cell receptor beta chains sequenced from one sample in a study of CD8+CD57+ T cells in acquired aplastic anemia. An expansion of CD8+CD57+ cells by flow cytometry had been shown in patients chosen for sequencing. The use of genomic DNA as template underpinned the TCR beta VDJ and CDR3 profiling. MiXCR, applied by TCRdb to the reads, yields one record per CDR3 protein. The table lists approximately 190,000 distinct CDR3 sequences, just under 50% of them singletons. Sequenced sample: sorted CD4+, CD8+, or CD8+CD57+ T cells (not recorded which) from PBMCs. These receptors came from a human donor with aplastic anemia.

This chain connects TRBV2 to TRBJ1-6; D unresolved. The germline gives CDR1 SNHLY, CDR2 FYNNEI. Trimming took off 5 bases at V and 7 bases at J, with 9 bases between the two ends. The CDR3 extends over 13 amino acids. DNA of the CDR3: TGTGCCAGCAGTTCTGGGTTGAATTCACCCCTCCACTTT. Protein product: CASSSGLNSPLHF.

This clonotype was detected only once. The chain is built from TRBV6-1 and TRBJ1-6; possible D gene TRBD1, 5 bases. The CDR3 loop spans 15 amino acids. Trimming pared 4 bases from V and 11 bases from J, leaving 18 bases between. In germline, CDR1 is MNHNS, CDR2 SASEGT. CDR3 protein: CASSARAREWTPLHF. The CDR3 DNA follows: TGTGCCAGCAGTGCCAGGGCGAGGGAATGGACACCCCTCCACTTT.

V and J are TRBV11-2 and TRBJ2-1; 8 bases are shared with TRBD2. The length of the CDR3 is 19 residues. Unmatched junction bases numbered 18, after V lost 2 bases and J lost 6 bases. Germline CDR1 is SGHAT and CDR2 is FQNNGV. The CDR3: CASSLYGGGRSVIGNEQFF. As DNA, the CDR3 is TGTGCCAGCAGCTTATATGGTGGCGGGAGGTCCGTAATAGGCAATGAGCAGTTCTTC.

In its sample, this clonotype was seen many times. In DNA form, the CDR3 reads TGTGCCAGCAGTCTACAACTAGCGGGAGTAGGAAATGAGCAGTTCTTC. This gives the protein CASSLQLAGVGNEQFF. The chain recombines TRBV6-1 with TRBJ2-1; 11 nucleotides agree with TRBD2. The CDR3 loop spans 16 amino acids. The V gene's germline CDR1 is MNHNS and CDR2 SASEGT. V trimming: 5 bases; J trimming: 7 bases; junction bases outside the gene matches: 10.

This clonotype was detected ten times or more. J is TRBJ1-3 and V is TRBV24-1; weak D call: TRBD1 (6 bases). The CDR3 length is 15 residues. The V gene's germline CDR1 is KGHDR and CDR2 SFDVKD. Trimming left V 3 bases short and J 0 bases short, with 8 bases between. CDR3 amino acids: CATSDPTGSGNTIYF. The CDR3 DNA follows: TGTGCCACCAGTGATCCGACAGGCTCTGGAAACACCATATATTTT.

The rearrangement links TRBV10-2 to TRBJ1-1, with a tentative D call TRBD1 (5 bases). Per germline, CDR1 WSHSY and CDR2 SAAADI. The CDR3 spans 14 residues. The V end lost 2 bases, the J end lost 2 bases, and 9 bases lay between the germline ends. Here the CDR3 DNA reads TGCGCCAGCAGTGAGGGCAGGGTCAACACTGAAGCTTTCTTT. As protein: CASSEGRVNTEAFF.

This chain joins TRBV10-1 and TRBJ2-7; TRBD2 matches 8 bases. The CDR3 totals 17 residues. The trim removed 5 bases at V and 0 bases at J, leaving 12 bases unmatched. Germline values: CDR1 WNHNN, CDR2 SYGVQD (reference sequence). The CDR3 DNA is TGCGCCAGCAGTTTTGGGGCGAGCGGGAGCGTCTCCTACGAGCAGTACTTC. Translating it yields CASSFGASGSVSYEQYF.